This is a list of T cell receptor delta chains from one sample in a study of Vδ1+ human thymocytes. TCRdb re-called the multiplex PCR reads through CATT. This sample has about 55,000 delta-chain clones, with less than 20% found just once. Sequencing was done on a sample of Vdelta1+ gamma-delta thymocytes from the thymus. The receptor set was obtained from a boy under three years old who had congenital heart surgery. CDR3s include the opening cysteine and the closing phenylalanine or tryptophan. A D gene is named only where the DNA matches it firmly. The size of a clone is reported for some rows only, either as once, few or many, or as a class for expanded clones.

D gene: TRDD3; clone size: .; J gene: TRDJ1; V gene: TRDV1; CDR3 DNA: TGTGCTCTTGGGGACCCAAGCTTCCTATTCAGACTGGGGGATACGGGGACCGATAAACTCATCTTT; CDR3 protein: CALGDPSFLFRLGDTGTDKLIF
D gene: .; clone size: .; J gene: TRDJ1; V gene: TRDV1; CDR3 DNA: TGTGCTCTTGGGGAACTGGGTCCTACCCTTGTACCCGGCGATAAACTCATCTTT; CDR3 protein: CALGELGPTLVPGDKLIF
D gene: TRDD3; clone size: few; J gene: TRDJ1; V gene: TRDV1; CDR3 DNA: TGTGCTCTTGGGGAACTCCCAGGTACTGGGGGACCACTACTTTACACCGATAAACTCATCTTT; CDR3 protein: CALGELPGTGGPLLYTDKLIF
D gene: .; clone size: few; J gene: TRDJ1; V gene: TRDV1; CDR3 DNA: TGTGCTCTTGGGGCTTCTCTAACTGGGACTGCGTACACCGATAAACTCATCTTT; CDR3 protein: CALGASLTGTAYTDKLIF
D gene: TRDD3; clone size: .; J gene: TRDJ1; V gene: TRDV1; CDR3 DNA: TGTGCTCTTGGGGAACTTCCTTCCCGGAACCCTTACTGGGGGATACCAAACCAAAACTACACCGATAAACTCATCTTT; CDR3 protein: CALGELPSRNPYWGIPNQNYTDKLIF
D gene: .; clone size: .; J gene: TRDJ1; V gene: TRDV1; CDR3 DNA: TGTGCTCTTGGGGAAGGGCTTCGGGGCCGCACCCCTGGGGACCCCTGTTACACCGATAAACTCATCTTT; CDR3 protein: CALGEGLRGRTPGDPCYTDKLIF
D gene: TRDD3; clone size: once; J gene: TRDJ1; V gene: TRDV1; CDR3 DNA: TGTGCTCTTGGGGAAGAGTTCTTTCCATCCTACTGGGGGATAAGGTCCGATAAACTCATCTTT; CDR3 protein: CALGEEFFPSYWGIRSDKLIF
D gene: TRDD3; clone size: few; J gene: TRDJ1; V gene: TRDV1; CDR3 DNA: TGTGCTCTTGGGGGAGAAGTCTGGGGGATACGCGAACTCATCTTT; CDR3 protein: CALGGEVWGIRELIF
D gene: .; clone size: few; J gene: TRDJ2; V gene: TRDV1; CDR3 DNA: TGTGCTCTTGGGGAACGATTCGGAACGAGGTGGGTGACAGCACAACTCTTCTTT; CDR3 protein: CALGERFGTRWVTAQLFF
D gene: TRDD3; clone size: .; J gene: TRDJ1; V gene: TRDV2; CDR3 DNA: TGTGCCTGTCGTGTGCTCTACCTACGTCTGGGGATAGGAGGAGTAGAATACACCGATAAACTCATCTTT; CDR3 protein: CACRVLYLRLGIGGVEYTDKLIF
D gene: TRDD3; clone size: .; J gene: TRDJ1; V gene: TRDV1; CDR3 DNA: TGTGCTCTTGGGGAACTCACAGCCCCTCCTGGTACTGGGGGTGACACCGATAAACTCATCTTT; CDR3 protein: CALGELTAPPGTGGDTDKLIF
D gene: TRDD2; clone size: few; J gene: TRDJ1; V gene: TRDV1; CDR3 DNA: TGTGCTCTTGGGGAACCGCTATTCCTACAGGGGGTGGGACCCGGCTTCCCAACCGATAAACTCATCTTT; CDR3 protein: CALGEPLFLQGVGPGFPTDKLIF
D gene: TRDD3; clone size: .; J gene: TRDJ1; V gene: TRDV1; CDR3 DNA: TGTGCTCTTGGGGAACTCGGACGTGCCCTGGGGGAAGGCACCGATAAACTCATCTTT; CDR3 protein: CALGELGRALGEGTDKLIF
D gene: TRDD3; clone size: .; J gene: TRDJ1; V gene: TRDV1; CDR3 DNA: TGTGCTCTTGGGGAGATAATCACCATACTGGGGGATTCCGATAAACTCATCTTT; CDR3 protein: CALGEIITILGDSDKLIF
D gene: .; clone size: few; J gene: TRDJ1; V gene: TRDV1; CDR3 DNA: TGTGCTCTTGGGGAACCTCCTACGTCCGTGGGGGTTGCCGGGTACACCGATAAACTCATCTTT; CDR3 protein: CALGEPPTSVGVAGYTDKLIF
D gene: .; clone size: .; J gene: TRDJ1; V gene: TRDV1; CDR3 DNA: TGTGCTCTTGGGGAACTCGTTCATTGGTGGACAAGGAGGGCTGAGTACACCGATAAACTCATCTTT; CDR3 protein: CALGELVHWWTRRAEYTDKLIF
D gene: TRDD3; clone size: .; J gene: TRDJ1; V gene: TRDV1; CDR3 DNA: TGTGCTCTTGGGGAACTAGGGGTCAAAGCCCATTGGGGATACGACACCGATAAACTCATCTTT; CDR3 protein: CALGELGVKAHWGYDTDKLIF
D gene: TRDD3; clone size: .; J gene: TRDJ1; V gene: TRDV1; CDR3 DNA: TGTGCTCTTGGGGAAACTTTTGCTCCTTCGGGACACTGGGGGATACGTCCCGATAAACTCATCTTT; CDR3 protein: CALGETFAPSGHWGIRPDKLIF
D gene: .; clone size: few; J gene: TRDJ1; V gene: TRDV1; CDR3 DNA: TGTGCTCTTGGGGAAGAGACGGGTGTATACACCGATAAACTCATCTTT; CDR3 protein: CALGEETGVYTDKLIF
D gene: TRDD3; clone size: .; J gene: TRDJ1; V gene: TRDV1; CDR3 DNA: TGTGCTCTTGGGGTACTCACACTGAGGCGGGGGATGGGAAACGATAAACTCATCTTT; CDR3 protein: CALGVLTLRRGMGNDKLIF
D gene: .; clone size: few; J gene: TRDJ1; V gene: TRDV1; CDR3 DNA: TGTGCTCTTGGGGCGTACTTCTGGGCCCCTCCAAGTACTAGGACCGATAAACTCATCTTT; CDR3 protein: CALGAYFWAPPSTRTDKLIF
D gene: TRDD3; clone size: few; J gene: TRDJ1; V gene: TRDV1; CDR3 DNA: TGTGCTCTTGGGGAACATCGGGTCAAACGACCTGGGGGACATACGATACAGCGATACACCGATAAACTCATCTTT; CDR3 protein: CALGEHRVKRPGGHTIQRYTDKLIF
D gene: .; clone size: .; J gene: TRDJ1; V gene: TRDV1; CDR3 DNA: TGTGCTCTTGGGGAACTTGGGGGGCACGATAAACTCATCTTT; CDR3 protein: CALGELGGHDKLIF
D gene: TRDD3; clone size: .; J gene: TRDJ1; V gene: TRDV1; CDR3 DNA: TGTGCTCTCCTCAGGCGGACCCGGGGGATACGGGCCGATAAACTCATCTTT; CDR3 protein: CALLRRTRGIRADKLIF
D gene: .; clone size: .; J gene: TRDJ1; V gene: TRDV1; CDR3 DNA: TGTGCTCTTGGGGAAAGAAGGCTTCCTACGGACTGGGGAGAGTACACCGATAAACTCATCTTT; CDR3 protein: CALGERRLPTDWGEYTDKLIF
D gene: .; clone size: few; J gene: TRDJ1; V gene: TRDV1; CDR3 DNA: TGTGCTCTTGGGGAATATTCCCTACGATGTCCTAGGAGGTACACCGATAAACTCATCTTT; CDR3 protein: CALGEYSLRCPRRYTDKLIF
D gene: .; clone size: few; J gene: TRDJ1; V gene: TRDV1; CDR3 DNA: TGTGCTCTTGGGGAACTAAGACGACGAAGGGGATTTAACACCGATAAACTCATCTTT; CDR3 protein: CALGELRRRRGFNTDKLIF
D gene: .; clone size: few; J gene: TRDJ1; V gene: TRDV1; CDR3 DNA: TGTGCTCTTGGGGAATCACCATGTACTCCCACCGATAAACTCATCTTT; CDR3 protein: CALGESPCTPTDKLIF
D gene: TRDD3; clone size: few; J gene: TRDJ1; V gene: TRDV1; CDR3 DNA: TGTGCTCTTGGGGAACTCCTACGGGTGAATACTGGGGGATACTGCACCGATAAACTCATCTTT; CDR3 protein: CALGELLRVNTGGYCTDKLIF
D gene: .; clone size: few; J gene: TRDJ1; V gene: TRDV1; CDR3 DNA: TGTGCTCTTGGGGAACTTGAACTTCCTTTCCCTTCTGGTGACACCGATAAACTCATCTTT; CDR3 protein: CALGELELPFPSGDTDKLIF
D gene: TRDD3; clone size: .; J gene: TRDJ1; V gene: TRDV1; CDR3 DNA: TGTGCTCTTGGGGAATTTTCCTACTGGGGGATTGCTACGACCGATAAACTCATCTTT; CDR3 protein: CALGEFSYWGIATTDKLIF
D gene: TRDD2; clone size: .; J gene: TRDJ1; V gene: TRDV1; CDR3 DNA: TGTGCTCTTGGGGGAATCCCTCCCCTTCCTACGAGGCCACATTACACCGATAAACTCATCTTT; CDR3 protein: CALGGIPPLPTRPHYTDKLIF
D gene: TRDD3; clone size: few; J gene: TRDJ1; V gene: TRDV1; CDR3 DNA: TGTGCTCTTCGAACTGGGGGACCTCCCTACACCGATAAACTCATCTTT; CDR3 protein: CALRTGGPPYTDKLIF
D gene: TRDD3; clone size: .; J gene: TRDJ1; V gene: TRDV1; CDR3 DNA: TGTGCTCTTGGGGAACTAAATCGGGGGATACGCGTCTTCACCGATAAACTCATCTTT; CDR3 protein: CALGELNRGIRVFTDKLIF
D gene: .; clone size: .; J gene: TRDJ1; V gene: TRDV1; CDR3 DNA: TGTGCTCTTGGGGATATTCCCCCCCTCCTCCCTAGGCTGGGGATGAGGTCCGATAAACTCATCTTT; CDR3 protein: CALGDIPPLLPRLGMRSDKLIF
D gene: TRDD2; clone size: .; J gene: TRDJ1; V gene: TRDV1; CDR3 DNA: TGTGCTCTTGGGGGGCCTTCCTACAGCCGCTCGCGCCAACGGTACACCGATAAACTCATCTTT; CDR3 protein: CALGGPSYSRSRQRYTDKLIF
D gene: .; clone size: few; J gene: TRDJ1; V gene: TRDV1; CDR3 DNA: TGTGCTCTTGGGGAACAGAGCCCTTCCTCCTACTGGGGGGATAGGGATTACACCGATAAACTCATCTTT; CDR3 protein: CALGEQSPSSYWGDRDYTDKLIF
D gene: .; clone size: few; J gene: TRDJ1; V gene: TRDV1; CDR3 DNA: TGTGCTCTTGGGGTTCTTTCCAGAGGGTTTCGGACCGATAAACTCATCTTT; CDR3 protein: CALGVLSRGFRTDKLIF
D gene: TRDD3; clone size: few; J gene: TRDJ1; V gene: TRDV1; CDR3 DNA: TGTGCTCTTGGGGTCAACGGCACTACACTTTACTGGGGCGCCGGTAAACTCATCTTT; CDR3 protein: CALGVNGTTLYWGAGKLIF
D gene: TRDD3; clone size: .; J gene: TRDJ1; V gene: TRDV1; CDR3 DNA: TGTGCTCTTGGGGAAGGACTCCCCATGCTGGGGGATAGAAGTTGGGGCTCGCGGGCACTCATCTTT; CDR3 protein: CALGEGLPMLGDRSWGSRALIF
D gene: TRDD3; clone size: few; J gene: TRDJ1; V gene: TRDV2; CDR3 DNA: TGTGCCTGTGTTGGTCCTGGGGGATACGCTGAGTACACCGATAAACTCACCTTT; CDR3 protein: CACVGPGGYAEYTDKLTF
D gene: TRDD3; clone size: .; J gene: TRDJ1; V gene: TRDV1; CDR3 DNA: TGTGCTCTTGGGGAGACAAATTCCTGCGCTACTGGGGGATACGCGGGCACCGATAAACTCATCTTT; CDR3 protein: CALGETNSCATGGYAGTDKLIF
D gene: TRDD2; clone size: .; J gene: TRDJ1; V gene: TRDV1; CDR3 DNA: TGTGCCCTTGGGGAACCAGTACCTTCCTACGGCGGTGGACCCTCGCACACCGATAAACTCATCTTT; CDR3 protein: CALGEPVPSYGGGPSHTDKLIF
D gene: .; clone size: .; J gene: TRDJ1; V gene: TRDV1; CDR3 DNA: TGTGCTCTTGGGGAGACCATACTTCCTACGTGGGGATACGGGGATAAACTCATCTTT; CDR3 protein: CALGETILPTWGYGDKLIF
D gene: .; clone size: few; J gene: TRDJ1; V gene: TRDV1; CDR3 DNA: TGTGCTCTTGGGGACCCCCTTCCTTCCAGGGGCTGGGGGGGGCCGTACACCGATAAACTCATCTTT; CDR3 protein: CALGDPLPSRGWGGPYTDKLIF
D gene: TRDD3; clone size: few; J gene: TRDJ1; V gene: TRDV1; CDR3 DNA: TGTGCTCTTGGGGAATGTAGAGTACTGGGGGCCACCGATAAACTCATCTTT; CDR3 protein: CALGECRVLGATDKLIF
D gene: .; clone size: few; J gene: TRDJ1; V gene: TRDV1; CDR3 DNA: TGTGCTCTTGGGGAAACCAACCTAACCGATAAACTCATCTTT; CDR3 protein: CALGETNLTDKLIF